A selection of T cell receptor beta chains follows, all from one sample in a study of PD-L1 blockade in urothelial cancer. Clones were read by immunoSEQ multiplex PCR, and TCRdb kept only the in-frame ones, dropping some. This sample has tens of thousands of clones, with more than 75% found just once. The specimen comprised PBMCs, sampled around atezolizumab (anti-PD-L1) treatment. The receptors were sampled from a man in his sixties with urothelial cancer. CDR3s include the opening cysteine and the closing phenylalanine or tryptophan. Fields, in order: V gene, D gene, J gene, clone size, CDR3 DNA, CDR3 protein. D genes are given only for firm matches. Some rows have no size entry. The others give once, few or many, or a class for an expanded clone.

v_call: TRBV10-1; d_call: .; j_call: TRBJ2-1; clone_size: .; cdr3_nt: TGCGCCAGCAGTGGGTCCAAGAGCTCCTACAATGAGCAGTTCTTC; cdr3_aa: CASSGSKSSYNEQFF
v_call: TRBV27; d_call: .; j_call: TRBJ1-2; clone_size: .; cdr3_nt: TGTGCCAGCAGCAGAGACAGCCGCTATGGCTACACCTTC; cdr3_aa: CASSRDSRYGYTF
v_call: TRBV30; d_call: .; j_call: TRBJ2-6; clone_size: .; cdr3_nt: TGTGCCTGGAGTCGGGATTCTGGGGCCAACGTCCTGACTTTC; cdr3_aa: CAWSRDSGANVLTF
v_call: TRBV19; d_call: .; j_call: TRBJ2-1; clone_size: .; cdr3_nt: TGTGCCAGTAGCCCGACGGTCGGGGGAAATGAGCAGTTCTTC; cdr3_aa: CASSPTVGGNEQFF
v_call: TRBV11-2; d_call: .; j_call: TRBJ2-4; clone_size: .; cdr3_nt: TGTGCCAGCAGCTCAGACCCCCTCACGGTTTCTCTAGCCAAAAACATTCAGTACTTC; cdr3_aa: CASSSDPLTVSLAKNIQYF
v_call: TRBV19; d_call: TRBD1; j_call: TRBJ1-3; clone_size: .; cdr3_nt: TGTGCCAGTAGTACCTCGACAGGGCCAGGAAACACCATATATTTT; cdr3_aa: CASSTSTGPGNTIYF
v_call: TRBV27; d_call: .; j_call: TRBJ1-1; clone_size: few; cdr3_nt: TGTGCCAGCAGTTTCGGGGGTTTGAACACTGAAGCTTTCTTT; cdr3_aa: CASSFGGLNTEAFF
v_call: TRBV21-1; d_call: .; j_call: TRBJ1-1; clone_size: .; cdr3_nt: TGTGCCAGCAGCAAAGACCCGGGGGGTATCACTGAAGCTTTCTTT; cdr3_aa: CASSKDPGGITEAFF
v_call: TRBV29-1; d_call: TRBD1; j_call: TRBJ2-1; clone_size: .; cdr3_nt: TGCAGCGTGGGGGACAGGGGCTTCTACAATGAGCAGTTCTTC; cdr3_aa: CSVGDRGFYNEQFF
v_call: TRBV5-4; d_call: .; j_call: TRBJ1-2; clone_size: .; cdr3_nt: TGTGCCAGCAGCTGGGCTAGTGGGAGTTGGGGCTACACCTTC; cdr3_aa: CASSWASGSWGYTF
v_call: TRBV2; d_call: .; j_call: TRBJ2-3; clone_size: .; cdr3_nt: TGTGCCGGGAGAGCGAGCAGGTCAAGGGCAGATACGCAGTATTTT; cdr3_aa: CAGRASRSRADTQYF
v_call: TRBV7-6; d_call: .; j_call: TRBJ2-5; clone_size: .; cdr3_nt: TGTGCCAGCAGTATCGTTCAGGGTTCGTGGGAGACCCAGTACTTC; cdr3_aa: CASSIVQGSWETQYF
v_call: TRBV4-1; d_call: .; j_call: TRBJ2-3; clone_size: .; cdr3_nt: TGCGCCAGCAGCCCTGTGCGAGGGACTCGATCCACAGATACGCAGTATTTT; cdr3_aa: CASSPVRGTRSTDTQYF
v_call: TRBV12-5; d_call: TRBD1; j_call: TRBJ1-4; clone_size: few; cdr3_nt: TGTGCTAGTGGTTTGGAAGGGTGGACAGGGGATGAAAAACTGTTTTTT; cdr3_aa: CASGLEGWTGDEKLFF
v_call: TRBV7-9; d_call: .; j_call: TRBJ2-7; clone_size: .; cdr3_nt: TGTGCCAGCAGCTTAAGGGGAACCTACGAGCAGTACTTC; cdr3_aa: CASSLRGTYEQYF
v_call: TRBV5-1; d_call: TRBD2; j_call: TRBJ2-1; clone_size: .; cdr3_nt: TGCGCCAGCAGCTTGGGGGCGGGAGGCATGGGAAGTGAGCAGTTCTTC; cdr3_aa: CASSLGAGGMGSEQFF
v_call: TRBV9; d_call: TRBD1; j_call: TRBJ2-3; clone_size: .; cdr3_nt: TGTGCCAGCAGCGTAGACGGCGGACAGGGGATAAAGGATACGCAGTATTTT; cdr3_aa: CASSVDGGQGIKDTQYF
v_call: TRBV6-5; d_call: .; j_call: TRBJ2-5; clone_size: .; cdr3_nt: TGTGCCAGCAGTCCCGGAGGGCCGACCCAGTACTTC; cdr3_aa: CASSPGGPTQYF
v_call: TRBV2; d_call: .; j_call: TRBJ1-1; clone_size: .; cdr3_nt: TGTGCCAACACGAAGGGGGAAACTGAAGCTTTCTTT; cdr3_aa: CANTKGETEAFF
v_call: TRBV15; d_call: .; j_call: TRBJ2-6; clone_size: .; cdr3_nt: TGTGCCACCTCACCTGGAGGCCAGGCTGGGGCCAACGTCCTGACTTTC; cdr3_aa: CATSPGGQAGANVLTF
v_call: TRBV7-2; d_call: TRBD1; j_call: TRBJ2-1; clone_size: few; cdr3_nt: TGTGCCAGCAGCCGAGCGGGACAGGGAGGCAACAATGAGCAGTTCTTC; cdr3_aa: CASSRAGQGGNNEQFF
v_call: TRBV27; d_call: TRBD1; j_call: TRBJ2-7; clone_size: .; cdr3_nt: TGTGCCAGCAGTTTACAAATGGGACAGGGACGGGTCGAGCAGTACTTC; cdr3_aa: CASSLQMGQGRVEQYF
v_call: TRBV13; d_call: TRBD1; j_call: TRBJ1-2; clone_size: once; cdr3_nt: TGTGCCAGCAGCTTGAGGGGACAGGGGAAGGCTGGGGGCTACACCTTC; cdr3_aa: CASSLRGQGKAGGYTF
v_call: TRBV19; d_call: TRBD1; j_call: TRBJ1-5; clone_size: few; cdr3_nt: TGTGCCAGTAGTATACAGACAGGGAATCAGCCCCAGCATTTT; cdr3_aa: CASSIQTGNQPQHF
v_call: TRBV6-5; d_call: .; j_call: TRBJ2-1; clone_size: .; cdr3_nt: TGTGCCAGCAGTTATACGGGGGATGAGCAGTTCTTC; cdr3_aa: CASSYTGDEQFF
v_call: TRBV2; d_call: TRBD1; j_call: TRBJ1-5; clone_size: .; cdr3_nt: TGTGCCAGCCTACCCGGGGGACAGGGTACTCAGCCCCAGCATTTT; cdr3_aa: CASLPGGQGTQPQHF
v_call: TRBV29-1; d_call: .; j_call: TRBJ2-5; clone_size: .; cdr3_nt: TGCAGCGTTGTTGGTCGGGGGGACAAAGAACGGGTGACCCAGTACTTC; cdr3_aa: CSVVGRGDKERVTQYF
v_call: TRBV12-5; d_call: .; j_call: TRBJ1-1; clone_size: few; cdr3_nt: TGTGCTAGTGGTTTGGTACAGGTGAGGAACACTGAAGCTTTCTTT; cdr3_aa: CASGLVQVRNTEAFF
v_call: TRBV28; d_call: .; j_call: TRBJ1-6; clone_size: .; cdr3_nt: TGTGCCACCAGGGGAGGGGCCCTCTTGGAAAATTCACCCCTCCACTTT; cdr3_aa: CATRGGALLENSPLHF
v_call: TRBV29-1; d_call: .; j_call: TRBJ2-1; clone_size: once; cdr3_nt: TGCAGCGTTGAAATTGCGGGGTACAATGAGCAGTTCTTC; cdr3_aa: CSVEIAGYNEQFF
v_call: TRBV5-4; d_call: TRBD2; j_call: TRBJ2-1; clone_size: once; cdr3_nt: TGTGCCAGCAGCTTGCCCCGGGCTAGCGGGAGCAATGAGCAGTTCTTC; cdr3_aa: CASSLPRASGSNEQFF
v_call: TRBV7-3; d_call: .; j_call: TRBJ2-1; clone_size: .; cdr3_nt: TGTGCCAGCAGCTCCCGCCCCTTAGCGGAGTTCTACAATGAGCAGTTCTTC; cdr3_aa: CASSSRPLAEFYNEQFF
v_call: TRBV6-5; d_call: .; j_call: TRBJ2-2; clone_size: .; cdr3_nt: TGTGCCAGCAGTTATTCCCCGGACAGCTTTACCGGGGAGCTGTTTTTT; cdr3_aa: CASSYSPDSFTGELFF
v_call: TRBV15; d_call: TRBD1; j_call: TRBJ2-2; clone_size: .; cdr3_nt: TGTGCCACCAGCATCCGACAGGGGGCTGACACCGGGGAGCTGTTTTTT; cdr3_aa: CATSIRQGADTGELFF
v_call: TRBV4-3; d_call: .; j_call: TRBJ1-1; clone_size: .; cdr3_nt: TGCGCCAGCAGCCAAGGTCCAGGCCTGAACACTGAAGCTTTCTTT; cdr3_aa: CASSQGPGLNTEAFF
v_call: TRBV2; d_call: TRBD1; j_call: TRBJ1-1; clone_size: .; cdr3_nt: TGTGCCAGCAGATTCGACAGGGACGAAGCTTTCTTT; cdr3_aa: CASRFDRDEAFF
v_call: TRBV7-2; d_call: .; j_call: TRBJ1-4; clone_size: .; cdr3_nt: TGTGCCAGCAGCTCATCATCAACTAATGAAAAACTGTTTTTT; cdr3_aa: CASSSSSTNEKLFF
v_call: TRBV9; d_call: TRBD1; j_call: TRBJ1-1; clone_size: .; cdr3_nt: TGTGCCAGCAGCGTGGGACAGGGCACAGAAGCTTTCTTT; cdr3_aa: CASSVGQGTEAFF
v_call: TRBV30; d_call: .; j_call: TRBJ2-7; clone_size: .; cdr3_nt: TGTGCCTGGGCCTTCGGAGGATCCGAGCAGTACTTC; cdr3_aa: CAWAFGGSEQYF
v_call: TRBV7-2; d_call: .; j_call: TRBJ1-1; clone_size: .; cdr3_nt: TGTGCCAGCAGCTTAGTAGTAGGGGTCGGGACTGAAGCTTTCTTT; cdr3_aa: CASSLVVGVGTEAFF
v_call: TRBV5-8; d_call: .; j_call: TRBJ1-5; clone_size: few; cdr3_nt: TGTGCCAGCTTGCGGGGCGCATTTATCAGTCAGCCCCAGCATTTT; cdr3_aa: CASLRGAFISQPQHF
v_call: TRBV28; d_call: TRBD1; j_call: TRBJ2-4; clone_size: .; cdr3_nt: TGTGCCAGCAGAGGACAGGGAATAGCCAAAAACATTCAGTACTTC; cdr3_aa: CASRGQGIAKNIQYF
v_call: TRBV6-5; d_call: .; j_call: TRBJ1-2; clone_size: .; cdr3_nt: TGTGCCAGCAGCGACCTTACGCAGGGTTTATTTGGCTACACCTTC; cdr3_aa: CASSDLTQGLFGYTF
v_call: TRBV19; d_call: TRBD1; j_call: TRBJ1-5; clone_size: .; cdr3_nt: TGTGCCAGCCACAGGGGGCGAGGTCAGCCCCAGCATTTT; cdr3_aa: CASHRGRGQPQHF
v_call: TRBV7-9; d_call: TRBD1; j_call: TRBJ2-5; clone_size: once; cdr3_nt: TGTGCCAGCAGCGAAGACCCGATAAGCGAGGGCAGCCCAGGGGGGACCCAGTACTTC; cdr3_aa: CASSEDPISEGSPGGTQYF
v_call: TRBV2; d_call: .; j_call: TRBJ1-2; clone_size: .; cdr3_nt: TGTGCCAGCTGGGGATTGGTGGGGCTCTACACCTTC; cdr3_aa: CASWGLVGLYTF